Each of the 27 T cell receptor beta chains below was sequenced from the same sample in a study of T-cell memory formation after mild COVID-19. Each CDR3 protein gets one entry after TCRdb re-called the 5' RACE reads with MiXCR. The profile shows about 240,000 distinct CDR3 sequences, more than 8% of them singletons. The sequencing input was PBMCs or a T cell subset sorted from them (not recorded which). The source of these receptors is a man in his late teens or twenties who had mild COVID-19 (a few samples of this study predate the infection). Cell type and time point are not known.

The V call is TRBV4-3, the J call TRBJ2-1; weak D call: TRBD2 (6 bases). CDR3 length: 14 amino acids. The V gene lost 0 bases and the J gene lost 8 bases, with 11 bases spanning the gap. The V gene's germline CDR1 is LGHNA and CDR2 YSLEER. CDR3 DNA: TGCGCCAGCAGCCAAGAAGCGGCTAGCGATGAGCAGTTCTTC. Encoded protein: CASSQEAASDEQFF.

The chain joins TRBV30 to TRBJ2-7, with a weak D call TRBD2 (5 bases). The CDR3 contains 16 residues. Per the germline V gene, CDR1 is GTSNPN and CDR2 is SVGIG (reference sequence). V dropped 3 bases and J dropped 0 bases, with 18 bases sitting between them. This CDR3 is CAWRDYTRLNSYEQYF. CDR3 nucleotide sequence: TGTGCCTGGAGAGACTATACTAGGCTAAACTCCTACGAGCAGTACTTC.

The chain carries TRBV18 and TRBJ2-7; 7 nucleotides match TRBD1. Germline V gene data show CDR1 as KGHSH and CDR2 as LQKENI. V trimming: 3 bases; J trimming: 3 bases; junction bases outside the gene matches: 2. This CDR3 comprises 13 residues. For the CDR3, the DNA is TGTGCCAGCTCACCGGGACAGCTCTACGAGCAGTACGTC. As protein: CASSPGQLYEQYV.

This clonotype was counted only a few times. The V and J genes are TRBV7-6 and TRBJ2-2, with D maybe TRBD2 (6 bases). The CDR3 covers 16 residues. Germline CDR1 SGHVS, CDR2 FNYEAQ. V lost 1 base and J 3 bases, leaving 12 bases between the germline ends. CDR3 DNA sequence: TGTGCCAGCAGCTTAGTTGTGGGGGGTGACACCGGGGAGCTGTTTTTT. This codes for CASSLVVGGDTGELFF.

The CDR3 sequence: CSASSATGWNQPQHF. DNA for the CDR3: TGCAGTGCTAGTTCGGCGACAGGGTGGAATCAGCCCCAGCATTTT. The rearrangement uses TRBV20-1 and TRBJ1-5, with TRBD1 matching over 7 bases. The CDR3 has 15 residues. V was clipped by 3 bases and J by 4 bases; unmatched bases: 9. The germline CDR1 and CDR2 sequences are DFQATT and SNEGSKA (reference sequence).

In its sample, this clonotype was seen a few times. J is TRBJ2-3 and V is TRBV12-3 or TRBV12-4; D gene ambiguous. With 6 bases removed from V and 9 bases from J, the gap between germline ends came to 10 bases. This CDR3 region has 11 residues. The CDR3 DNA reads TGTGCCAGCAGCACGTCCGGGACGCAGTATTTT. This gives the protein CASSTSGTQYF.

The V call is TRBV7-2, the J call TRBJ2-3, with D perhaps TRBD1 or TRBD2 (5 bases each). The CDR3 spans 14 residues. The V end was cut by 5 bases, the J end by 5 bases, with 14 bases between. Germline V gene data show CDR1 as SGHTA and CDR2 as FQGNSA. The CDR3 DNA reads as TGTGCCAGCAGCCCCTCCGGGGCAAAAGATACGCAGTATTTT. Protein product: CASSPSGAKDTQYF.

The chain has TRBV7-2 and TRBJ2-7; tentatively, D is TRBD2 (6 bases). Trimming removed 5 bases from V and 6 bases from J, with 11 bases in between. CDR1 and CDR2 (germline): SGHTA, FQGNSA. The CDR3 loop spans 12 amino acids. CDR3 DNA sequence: TGTGCCAGCAGCCGGGAGTGGGGCGAGCAGTACTTC. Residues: CASSREWGEQYF.

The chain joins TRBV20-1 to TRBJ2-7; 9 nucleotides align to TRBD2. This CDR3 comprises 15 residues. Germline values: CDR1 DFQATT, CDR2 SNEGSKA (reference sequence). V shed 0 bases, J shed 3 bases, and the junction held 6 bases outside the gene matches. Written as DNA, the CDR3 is TGCAGTGCTAGAGATCGTCCTAGCGGGAACTACGAGCAGTACTTC. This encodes CSARDRPSGNYEQYF.

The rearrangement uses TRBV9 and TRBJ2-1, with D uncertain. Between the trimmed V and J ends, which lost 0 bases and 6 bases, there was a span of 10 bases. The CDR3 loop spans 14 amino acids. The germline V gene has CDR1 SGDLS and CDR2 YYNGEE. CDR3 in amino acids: CASSVGSDLNEQFF. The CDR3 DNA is TGTGCCAGCAGCGTAGGAAGCGATCTCAATGAGCAGTTCTTC.

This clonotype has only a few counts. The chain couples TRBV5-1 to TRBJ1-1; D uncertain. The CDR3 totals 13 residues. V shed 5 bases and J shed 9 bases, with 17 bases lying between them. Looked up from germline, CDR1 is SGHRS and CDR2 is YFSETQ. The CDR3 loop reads CASRPIGDTKAFF. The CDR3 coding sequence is TGCGCCAGCAGACCGATCGGGGATACGAAAGCTTTCTTT.

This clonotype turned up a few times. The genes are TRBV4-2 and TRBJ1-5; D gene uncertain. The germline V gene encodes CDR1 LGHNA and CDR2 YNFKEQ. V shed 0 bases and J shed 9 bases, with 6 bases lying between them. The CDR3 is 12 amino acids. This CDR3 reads CASSQDQGPQHF. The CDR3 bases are TGTGCCAGCAGCCAAGATCAAGGGCCCCAGCATTTT.

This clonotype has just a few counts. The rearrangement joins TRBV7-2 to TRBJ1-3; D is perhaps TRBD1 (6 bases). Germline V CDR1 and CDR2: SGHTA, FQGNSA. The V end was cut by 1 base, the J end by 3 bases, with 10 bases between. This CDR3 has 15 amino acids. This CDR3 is CASSLVQGIGNTIYF. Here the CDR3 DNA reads TGTGCCAGCAGCTTAGTACAGGGTATTGGAAACACCATATATTTT.

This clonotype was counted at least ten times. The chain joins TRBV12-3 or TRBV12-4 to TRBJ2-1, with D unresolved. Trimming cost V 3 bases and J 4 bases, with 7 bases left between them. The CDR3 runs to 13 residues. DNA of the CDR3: TGTGCCAGCAGTTTCGGCAGGTACAATGAGCAGTTCTTC. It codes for CASSFGRYNEQFF.

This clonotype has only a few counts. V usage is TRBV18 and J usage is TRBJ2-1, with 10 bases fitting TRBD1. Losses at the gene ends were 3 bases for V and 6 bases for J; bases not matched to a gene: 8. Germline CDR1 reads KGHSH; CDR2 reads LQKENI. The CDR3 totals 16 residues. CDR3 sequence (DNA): TGTGCCAGCTCACCTCCCGGGACAGGGGATATCAATGAGCAGTTCTTC. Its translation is CASSPPGTGDINEQFF.

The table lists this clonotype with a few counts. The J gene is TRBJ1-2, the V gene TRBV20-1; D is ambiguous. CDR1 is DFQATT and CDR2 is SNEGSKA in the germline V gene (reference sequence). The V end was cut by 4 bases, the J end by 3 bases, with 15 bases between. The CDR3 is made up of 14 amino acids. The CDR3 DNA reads TGCAGTGCTACGTCTCCCCTGGGGTACTATGGCTACACCTTC. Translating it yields CSATSPLGYYGYTF.

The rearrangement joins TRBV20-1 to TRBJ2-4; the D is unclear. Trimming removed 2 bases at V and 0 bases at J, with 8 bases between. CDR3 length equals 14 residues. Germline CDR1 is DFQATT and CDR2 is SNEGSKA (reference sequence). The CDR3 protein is CSARSQVAKNIQYF. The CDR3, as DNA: TGCAGTGCTAGATCCCAGGTAGCCAAAAACATTCAGTACTTC.

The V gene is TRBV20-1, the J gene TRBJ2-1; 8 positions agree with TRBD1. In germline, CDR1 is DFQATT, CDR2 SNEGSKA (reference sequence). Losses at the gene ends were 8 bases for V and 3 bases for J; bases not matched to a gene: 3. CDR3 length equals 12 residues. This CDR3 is CSSRGLYNEQFF. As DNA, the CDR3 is TGCAGTTCCAGGGGGCTCTACAATGAGCAGTTCTTC.

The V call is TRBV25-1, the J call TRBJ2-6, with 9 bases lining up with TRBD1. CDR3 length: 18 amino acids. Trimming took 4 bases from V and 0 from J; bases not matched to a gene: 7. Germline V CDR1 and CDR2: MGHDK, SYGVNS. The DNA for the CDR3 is TGTGCCAGCAGTGGGAGGGACAGGGTACACTCTGGGGCCAACGTCCTGACTTTC. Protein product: CASSGRDRVHSGANVLTF. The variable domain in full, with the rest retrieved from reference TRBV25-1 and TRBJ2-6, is EADIYQTPRYLVIGTGKKITLECSQTMGHDKMYWYQQDPGMELHLIHYSYGVNSTEKGDLSSESTVSRIRTEHFPLTLESARPSHTSQYLCASSGRDRVHSGANVLTFGAGSRLTVL.

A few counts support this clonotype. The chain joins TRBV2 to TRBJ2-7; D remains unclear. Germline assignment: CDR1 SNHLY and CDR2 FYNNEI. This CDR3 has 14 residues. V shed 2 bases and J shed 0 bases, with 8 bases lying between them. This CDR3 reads CASSESRDSYEQYV. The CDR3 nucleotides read TGTGCCAGCAGTGAAAGTAGGGACTCCTACGAGCAGTACGTC.

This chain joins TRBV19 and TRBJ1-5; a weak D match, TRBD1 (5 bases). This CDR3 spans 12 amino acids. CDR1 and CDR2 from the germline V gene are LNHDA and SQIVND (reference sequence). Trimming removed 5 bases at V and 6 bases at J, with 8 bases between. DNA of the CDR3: TGTGCCAGTAGTGAGGGGTTTCAGCCCCAGCATTTT. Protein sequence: CASSEGFQPQHF. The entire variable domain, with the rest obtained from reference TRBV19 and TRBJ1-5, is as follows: DGGITQSPKYLFRKEGQNVTLSCEQNLNHDAMYWYRQDPGQGLRLIYYSQIVNDFQKGDIAEGYSVSREKKESFPLTVTSAQKNPTAFYLCASSEGFQPQHFGDGTRLSIL.

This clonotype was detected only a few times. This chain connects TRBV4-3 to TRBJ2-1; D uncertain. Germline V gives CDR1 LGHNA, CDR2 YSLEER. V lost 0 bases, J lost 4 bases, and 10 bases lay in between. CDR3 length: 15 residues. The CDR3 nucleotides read TGCGCCAGCAGCCAAGAGAATACAGTTTACAATGAGCAGTTCTTC. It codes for CASSQENTVYNEQFF.

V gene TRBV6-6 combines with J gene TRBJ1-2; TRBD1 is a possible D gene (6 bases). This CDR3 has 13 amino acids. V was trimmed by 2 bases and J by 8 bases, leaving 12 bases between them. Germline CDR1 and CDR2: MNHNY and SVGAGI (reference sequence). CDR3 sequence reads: CASSYVYREGYTF. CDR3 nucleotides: TGTGCCAGCAGTTACGTTTACAGGGAAGGCTACACCTTC.

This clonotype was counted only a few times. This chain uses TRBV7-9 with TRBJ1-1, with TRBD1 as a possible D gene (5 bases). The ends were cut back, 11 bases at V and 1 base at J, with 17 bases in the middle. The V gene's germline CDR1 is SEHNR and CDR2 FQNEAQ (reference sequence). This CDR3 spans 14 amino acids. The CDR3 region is CAGAETVKNTEAFF. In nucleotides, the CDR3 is TGTGCCGGGGCCGAGACGGTGAAGAACACTGAAGCTTTCTTT.

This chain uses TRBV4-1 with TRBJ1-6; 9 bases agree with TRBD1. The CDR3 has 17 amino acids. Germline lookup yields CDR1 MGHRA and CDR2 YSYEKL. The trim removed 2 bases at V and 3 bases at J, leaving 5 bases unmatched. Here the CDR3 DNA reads TGCGCCAGCAGCCAACCGGACAGGGGCCTCTATAATTCACCCCTCCACTTT. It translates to CASSQPDRGLYNSPLHF.

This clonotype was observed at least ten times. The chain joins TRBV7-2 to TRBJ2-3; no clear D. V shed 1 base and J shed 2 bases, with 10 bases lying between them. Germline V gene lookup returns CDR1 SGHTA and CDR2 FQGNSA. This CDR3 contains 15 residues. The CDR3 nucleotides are TGTGCCAGCAGCTTAGGTTTTGCATACACAGATACGCAGTATTTT. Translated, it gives CASSLGFAYTDTQYF. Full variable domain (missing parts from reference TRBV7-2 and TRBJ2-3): GAGVSQSPSNKVTEKGKDVELRCDPISGHTALYWYRQSLGQGLEFLIYFQGNSAPDKSGLPSDRFSAERTGGSVSTLTIQRTQQEDSAVYLCASSLGFAYTDTQYFGPGTRLTVL.

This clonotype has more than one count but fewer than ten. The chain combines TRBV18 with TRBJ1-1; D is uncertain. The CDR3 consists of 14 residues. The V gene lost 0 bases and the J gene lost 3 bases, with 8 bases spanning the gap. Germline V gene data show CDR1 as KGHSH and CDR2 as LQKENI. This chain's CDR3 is CASSPPLLDTEAFF. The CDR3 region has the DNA TGTGCCAGCTCACCACCATTATTGGACACTGAAGCTTTCTTT. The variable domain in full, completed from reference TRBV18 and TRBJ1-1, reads NAGVMQNPRHLVRRRGQEARLRCSPMKGHSHVYWYRQLPEEGLKFMVYLQKENIIDESGMPKERFSAEFPKEGPSILRIQQVVRGDSAAYFCASSPPLLDTEAFFGQGTRLTVV.